This section outlines one TCR beta chain sequence together with its context. These data originate in a study of blood T cell repertoires in COVID-19. Turning to the study itself: Material from acute and convalescent COVID-19 was sourced from the United States, Italy and Spain.

V gave up 6 bases and J gave up 0 bases, with 11 bases separating them. Per germline, CDR1 MNHEY and CDR2 SMNVEV (reference sequence). The CDR3 is 14 amino acids. Measured with immunoSEQ multiplex PCR; TCRdb has only the in-frame clones, and not every one. The sample has more than 300,000 clones; 90% are singletons. This sequence joins TRBV27 and TRBJ1-1; D possibly corresponds to TRBD1 (5 bases). The sequenced material came from peripheral blood. The sequence came from a woman aged 40 to 49 with COVID-19, enrolled during active disease. The CDR3 coding sequence is TGTGCCAGCAGGATAACAGGCTTGAACACTGAAGCTTTCTTT. Residues: CASRITGLNTEAFF.